This TCR beta chain emerged from a study of cytomegalovirus exposure and HLA in healthy donors. Findings of the study overall: V- and J-gene trimming in TCR beta was tied to a missense DCLRE1C variant by an analysis performed later.

Vbeta (60) and Jbeta (13) primers were used in the PCR. Libraries were prepared by immunoSEQ multiplex PCR; TCRdb keeps only in-frame clonotypes and omits some of them. The table includes 170,000 or so clones, around 80% detected once. Points on this clone: As yet, its antigen is unknown.

CDR3 length: 14 amino acids. V gave up 5 bases and J gave up 4 bases, with 14 bases separating them. In germline, CDR1 is MNHEY, CDR2 SMNVEV (reference sequence). What was sequenced was PBMCs. The gene calls are TRBV27 and TRBJ2-5, with D tentatively TRBD2 (5 bases). The clonotype originates from a man aged 18 to 29 in good health and CMV-seronegative. The CDR3 DNA reads TGTGCCAGCAGTAGGGAGTATAACTCAGAGACCCAGTACTTC. Protein sequence: CASSREYNSETQYF.